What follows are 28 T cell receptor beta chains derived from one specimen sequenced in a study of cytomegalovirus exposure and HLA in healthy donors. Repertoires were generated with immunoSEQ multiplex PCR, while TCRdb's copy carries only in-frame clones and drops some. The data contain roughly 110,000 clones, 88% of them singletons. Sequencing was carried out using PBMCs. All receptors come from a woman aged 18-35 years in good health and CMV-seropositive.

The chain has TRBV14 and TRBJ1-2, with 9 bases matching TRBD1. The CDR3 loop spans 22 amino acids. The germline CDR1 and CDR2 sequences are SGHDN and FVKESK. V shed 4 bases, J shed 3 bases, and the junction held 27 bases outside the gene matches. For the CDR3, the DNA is TGTGCCAGCAGCCCAAGGGCCCTAAGCAGCATCTGGGACAGGGATTTTGACTATGGCTACACCTTC. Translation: CASSPRALSSIWDRDFDYGYTF.

CDR3 coding DNA: TGTGCCAGCAGCCCGGGGGAAGGGCTTATCTATGGCTACACCTTC. It is translated as CASSPGEGLIYGYTF. This chain connects TRBV7-2 to TRBJ1-2, with D perhaps matching TRBD1 (5 bases). CDR3 size: 15 residues. Germline CDR1 reads SGHTA; CDR2 reads FQGNSA. The V end was cut by 5 bases, the J end by 4 bases, with 17 bases between.

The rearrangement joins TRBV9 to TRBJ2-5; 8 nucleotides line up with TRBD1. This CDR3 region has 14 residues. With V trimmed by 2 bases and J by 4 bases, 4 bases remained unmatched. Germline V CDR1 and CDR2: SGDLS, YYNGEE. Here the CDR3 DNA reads TGTGCCAGCAGCGTCGACAGGGGAGGAGAGACCCAGTACTTC. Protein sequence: CASSVDRGGETQYF.

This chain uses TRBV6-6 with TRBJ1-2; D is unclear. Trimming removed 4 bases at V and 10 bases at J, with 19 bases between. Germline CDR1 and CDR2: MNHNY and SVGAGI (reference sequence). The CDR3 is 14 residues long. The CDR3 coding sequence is TGTGCCAGCAGTTCTGTCCTCCTAGGCCCTCCCTACACCTTC. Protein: CASSSVLLGPPYTF.

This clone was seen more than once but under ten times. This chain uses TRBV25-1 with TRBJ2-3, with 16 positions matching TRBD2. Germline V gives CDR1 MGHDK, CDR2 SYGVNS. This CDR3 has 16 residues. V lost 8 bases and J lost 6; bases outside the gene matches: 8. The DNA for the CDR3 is TGTGCCAGCGCCGGGACTAGCGGGGGGGCAGGGGATACGCAGTATTTT. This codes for CASAGTSGGAGDTQYF.

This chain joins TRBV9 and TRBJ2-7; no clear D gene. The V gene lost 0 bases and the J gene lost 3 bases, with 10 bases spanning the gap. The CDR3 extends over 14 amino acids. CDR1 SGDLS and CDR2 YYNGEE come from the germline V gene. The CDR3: CASSVEADNYEQYF. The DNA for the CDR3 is TGTGCCAGCAGCGTAGAGGCAGACAACTACGAGCAGTACTTC.

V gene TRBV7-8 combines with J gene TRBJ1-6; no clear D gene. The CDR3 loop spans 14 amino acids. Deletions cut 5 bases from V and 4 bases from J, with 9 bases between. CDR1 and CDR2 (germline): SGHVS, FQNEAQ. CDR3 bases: TGTGCCAGCAGCCCGACAAGATATAATTCACCCCTCCACTTT. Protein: CASSPTRYNSPLHF.

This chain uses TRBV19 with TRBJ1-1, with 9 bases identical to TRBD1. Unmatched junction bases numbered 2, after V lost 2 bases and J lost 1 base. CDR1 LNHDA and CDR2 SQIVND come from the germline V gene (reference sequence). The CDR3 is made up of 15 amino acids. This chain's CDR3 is CASSISTGGNTEAFF. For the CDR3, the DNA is TGTGCCAGTAGTATATCGACAGGGGGGAACACTGAAGCTTTCTTT.

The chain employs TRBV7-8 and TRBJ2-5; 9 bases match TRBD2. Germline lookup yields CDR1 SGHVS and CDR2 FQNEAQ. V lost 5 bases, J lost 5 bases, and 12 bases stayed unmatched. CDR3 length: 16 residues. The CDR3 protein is CASSKWAGGRWETQYF. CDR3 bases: TGTGCCAGCAGCAAGTGGGCGGGGGGGCGTTGGGAGACCCAGTACTTC.

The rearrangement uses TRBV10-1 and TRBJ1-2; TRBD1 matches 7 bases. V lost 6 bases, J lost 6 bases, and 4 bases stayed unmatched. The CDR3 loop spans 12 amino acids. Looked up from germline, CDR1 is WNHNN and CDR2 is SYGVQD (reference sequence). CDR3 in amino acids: CASRTGWHGYTF. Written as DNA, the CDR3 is TGCGCCAGCAGGACAGGGTGGCATGGCTACACCTTC.

The CDR3 coding sequence is TGTGCCAGCAGCTACTTACTAGCGGGGGGTATCACAGATACGCAGTATTTT. This sequence encodes CASSYLLAGGITDTQYF. This sequence joins TRBV5-5 and TRBJ2-3; TRBD2 agrees at 12 bases. V shed 3 bases and J 2 bases; nucleotides not matched to a gene: 7. The CDR3 runs to 17 residues. The germline CDR1 and CDR2 sequences are SGHKS and YYEKEE (reference sequence). Using reference TRBV5-5 and TRBJ2-3 for the parts outside the CDR3, the full variable domain is DAGVTQSPTHLIKTRGQQVTLRCSPISGHKSVSWYQQVLGQGPQFIFQYYEKEERGRGNFPDRFSARQFPNYSSELNVNALLLGDSALYLCASSYLLAGGITDTQYFGPGTRLTVL.

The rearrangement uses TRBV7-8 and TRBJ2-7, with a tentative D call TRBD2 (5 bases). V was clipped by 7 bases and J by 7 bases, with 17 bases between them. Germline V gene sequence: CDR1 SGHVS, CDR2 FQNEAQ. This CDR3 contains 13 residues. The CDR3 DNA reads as TGTGCCAGCACCACCCTTTTATCGGGGGAGCAGTACTTC. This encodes CASTTLLSGEQYF.

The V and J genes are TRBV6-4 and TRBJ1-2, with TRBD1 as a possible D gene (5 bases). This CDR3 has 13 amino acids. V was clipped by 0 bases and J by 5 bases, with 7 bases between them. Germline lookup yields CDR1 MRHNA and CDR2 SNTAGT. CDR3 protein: CASSDSDRYGYTF. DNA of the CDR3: TGTGCCAGCAGTGACTCCGACAGATATGGCTACACCTTC.

In nucleotides, the CDR3 is TGTGCCAGCACGCTCGGGACAGGGAGTGAAAAACTGTTTTTT. Translating it yields CASTLGTGSEKLFF. The gene calls are TRBV6-6 and TRBJ1-4, with TRBD1 matching over 9 bases. Germline loops: CDR1 MNHNY, CDR2 SVGAGI (reference sequence). J was trimmed by 7 bases and V by 7 bases; bases with no gene match: 7. The CDR3 runs 14 residues.

The CDR3: CASRLAGGAVTDTQYF. The DNA for the CDR3 is TGCGCCAGCAGACTAGCGGGGGGTGCGGTGACAGATACGCAGTATTTT. V and J are TRBV4-1 and TRBJ2-3; TRBD2 matches at 12 bases. This CDR3 comprises 16 residues. Per germline, CDR1 MGHRA and CDR2 YSYEKL. Unmatched junction bases numbered 7, after V lost 6 bases and J lost 3 bases.

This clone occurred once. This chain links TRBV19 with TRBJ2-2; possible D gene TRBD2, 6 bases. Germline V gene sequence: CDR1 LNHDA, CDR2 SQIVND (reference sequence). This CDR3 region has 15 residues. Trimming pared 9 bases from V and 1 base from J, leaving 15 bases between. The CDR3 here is CARTCDGGNTGELFF. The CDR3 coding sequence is TGTGCCAGGACGTGTGACGGGGGGAACACCGGGGAGCTGTTTTTT.

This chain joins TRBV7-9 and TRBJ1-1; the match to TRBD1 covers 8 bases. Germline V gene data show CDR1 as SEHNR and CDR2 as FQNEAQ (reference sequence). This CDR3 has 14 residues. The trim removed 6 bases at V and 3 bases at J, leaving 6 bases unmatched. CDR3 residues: CASRAGGVDTEAFF. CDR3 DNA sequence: TGTGCCAGCAGGGCAGGGGGCGTGGACACTGAAGCTTTCTTT. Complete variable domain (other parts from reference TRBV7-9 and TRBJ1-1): DTGVSQNPRHKITKRGQNVTFRCDPISEHNRLYWYRQTLGQGPEFLTYFQNEAQLEKSRLLSDRFSAERPKGSFSTLEIQRTEQGDSAMYLCASRAGGVDTEAFFGQGTRLTVV.

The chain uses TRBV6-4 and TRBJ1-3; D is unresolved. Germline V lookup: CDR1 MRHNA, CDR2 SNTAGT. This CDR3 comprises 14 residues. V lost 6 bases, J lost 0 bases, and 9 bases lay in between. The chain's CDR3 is CASRRLSSGNTIYF. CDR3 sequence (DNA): TGTGCCAGCAGGCGACTAAGCTCTGGAAACACCATATATTTT.

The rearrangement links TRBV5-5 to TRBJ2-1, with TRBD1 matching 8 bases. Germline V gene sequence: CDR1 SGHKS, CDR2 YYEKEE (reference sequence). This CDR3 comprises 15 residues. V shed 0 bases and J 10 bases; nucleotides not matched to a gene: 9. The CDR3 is CASSLGQGSAREQFF. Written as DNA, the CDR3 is TGTGCCAGCAGCTTGGGACAGGGGTCCGCGAGGGAGCAGTTCTTC.

CDR3: CSAGQVFEQYF. The CDR3 DNA reads as TGCAGTGCTGGACAGGTCTTCGAGCAGTACTTC. This chain uses TRBV20-1 with TRBJ2-7; 7 bases are shared with TRBD1. Germline CDR1 is DFQATT and CDR2 is SNEGSKA (reference sequence). J gave up 6 bases and V 5 bases, and 4 bases lay outside the gene matches. This CDR3 has 11 amino acids.

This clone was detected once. The CDR3 region has the DNA TGTGCCAGCAGCCGGACAGGGTTTTACAATGAGCAGTTCTTC. Its translation: CASSRTGFYNEQFF. This rearrangement joins TRBV7-6 to TRBJ2-1; 8 bases line up with TRBD1. The CDR3 runs to 14 residues. Trimming took 5 bases from V and 4 from J; bases not matched to a gene: 4. Germline loops: CDR1 SGHVS, CDR2 FNYEAQ.

CDR3 protein: CASSGQEKTYEQYF. CDR3 bases: TGTGCCAGCAGCGGACAGGAGAAGACCTACGAGCAGTACTTC. V is TRBV11-1 and J is TRBJ2-7; 7 bases are shared with TRBD1. The CDR3 loop spans 14 amino acids. CDR1 is SGHAT and CDR2 is FQDESV in the germline V gene (reference sequence). Trimming took 5 bases from V and 2 from J; bases not matched to a gene: 6.

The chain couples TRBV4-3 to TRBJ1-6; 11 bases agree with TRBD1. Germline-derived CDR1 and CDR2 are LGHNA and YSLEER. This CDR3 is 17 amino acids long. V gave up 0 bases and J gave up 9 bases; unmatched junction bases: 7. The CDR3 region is CASSQDGQGTGGSPLHF. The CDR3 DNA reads TGCGCCAGCAGCCAAGACGGTCAGGGGACAGGGGGTTCACCCCTCCACTTT.

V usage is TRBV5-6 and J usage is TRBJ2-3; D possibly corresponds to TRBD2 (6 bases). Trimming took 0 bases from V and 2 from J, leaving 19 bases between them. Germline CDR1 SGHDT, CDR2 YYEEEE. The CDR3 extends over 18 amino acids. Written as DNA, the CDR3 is TGTGCCAGCAGCTTGGGGGGCGGGGCAGAGATTTTCACAGATACGCAGTATTTT. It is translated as CASSLGGGAEIFTDTQYF.

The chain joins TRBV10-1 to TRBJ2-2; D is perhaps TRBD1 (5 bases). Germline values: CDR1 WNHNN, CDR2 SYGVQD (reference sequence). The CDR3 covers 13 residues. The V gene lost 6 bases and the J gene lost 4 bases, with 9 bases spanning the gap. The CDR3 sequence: CASRAGFTGELFF. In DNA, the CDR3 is TGCGCCAGCAGGGCAGGGTTCACCGGGGAGCTGTTTTTT.

CDR3: CASSLQGYGVSGANVLTF. CDR3 nucleotides: TGTGCCAGCAGCCTGCAGGGGTACGGTGTCTCTGGGGCCAACGTCCTGACTTTC. V and J are TRBV13 and TRBJ2-6, with D perhaps matching TRBD1 (6 bases). From germline, CDR1 is PRHDT and CDR2 FYEKMQ (reference sequence). CDR3 size: 18 residues. V lost 5 bases and J lost 0, with 17 bases in between.

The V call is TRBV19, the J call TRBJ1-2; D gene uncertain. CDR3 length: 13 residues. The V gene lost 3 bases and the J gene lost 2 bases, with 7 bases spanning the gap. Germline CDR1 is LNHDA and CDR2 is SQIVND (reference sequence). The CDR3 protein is CASSILVNYGYTF. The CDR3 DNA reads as TGTGCCAGTAGTATTCTAGTGAACTATGGCTACACCTTC.

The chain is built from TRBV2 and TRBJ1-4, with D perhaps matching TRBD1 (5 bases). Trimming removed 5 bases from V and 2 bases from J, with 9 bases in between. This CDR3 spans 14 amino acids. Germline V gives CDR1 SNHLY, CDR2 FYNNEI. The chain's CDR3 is CASSSGFTNEKLFF. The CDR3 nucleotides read TGTGCCAGCAGTTCAGGGTTTACTAATGAAAAACTGTTTTTT. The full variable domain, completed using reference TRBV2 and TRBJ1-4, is EPEVTQTPSHQVTQMGQEVILRCVPISNHLYFYWYRQILGQKVEFLVSFYNNEISEKSEIFDDQFSVERPDGSNFTLKIRSTKLEDSAMYFCASSSGFTNEKLFFGSGTQLSVL.